Listed here are 8 T cell receptor beta chains from one sample, sequenced in a study of control samples from healthy donors and cancer patients. Only in-frame clones appear in the TCRdb table, and some are missing; sequencing was by immunoSEQ multiplex PCR. Of 89,000 or so clones in the sample, more than 70% were seen once. Source material: blood. The receptors shown here come from a man between 50 and 59 years old in good health.

This clone has just one count. The genes are TRBV19 and TRBJ2-3; D possibly matches TRBD1 or TRBD2 (5 bases each). V was clipped by 7 bases and J by 4 bases, with 15 bases between them. Germline CDR1 LNHDA, CDR2 SQIVND (reference sequence). This CDR3 spans 14 amino acids. The CDR3 loop reads CASTSGRGADTQYF. DNA for the CDR3: TGTGCCAGTACAAGCGGTCGAGGGGCAGATACGCAGTATTTT. The full variable domain, its missing parts supplied by reference TRBV19 and TRBJ2-3, is DGGITQSPKYLFRKEGQNVTLSCEQNLNHDAMYWYRQDPGQGLRLIYYSQIVNDFQKGDIAEGYSVSREKKESFPLTVTSAQKNPTAFYLCASTSGRGADTQYFGPGTRLTVL.

V usage is TRBV2 and J usage is TRBJ1-2, with 7 bases matching TRBD1. CDR1 and CDR2 from the germline V gene are SNHLY and FYNNEI. CDR3 size: 14 residues. The J segment lost 0 bases and the V segment lost 5 bases, leaving 3 bases of the junction unmatched. In nucleotides, the CDR3 is TGTGCCAGCAGTCTGACAGGGTCTAACTATGGCTACACCTTC. Its translation: CASSLTGSNYGYTF.

The CDR3 loop reads CASSPGGSYEQYV. CDR3 nucleotides: TGCGCCAGCTCCCCCGGGGGGTCCTACGAGCAGTACGTC. The V gene is TRBV5-1, the J gene TRBJ2-7, with 7 bases lining up with TRBD2. CDR1 and CDR2 from the germline V gene are SGHRS and YFSETQ. With V trimmed by 7 bases and J by 1 base, 5 bases remained unmatched. This CDR3 is built from 13 residues.

The CDR3 bases are TGTGCCAGCAGCAGTGGACAGGGTGGATCAGTCGAAGCTTTCTTT. This gives the protein CASSSGQGGSVEAFF. This chain uses TRBV5-4 with TRBJ1-1, with 8 bases that match TRBD1. The length of the CDR3 is 15 residues. The V gene end was trimmed by 4 bases and the J gene end by 8 bases; junction bases not matched to a gene: 13. CDR1 and CDR2 (germline): SGHNT, YYREEE (reference sequence).

The chain carries TRBV5-1 and TRBJ2-5; 8 positions agree with TRBD1. Trimming took 0 bases from V and 6 from J; bases not matched to a gene: 13. CDR3 length: 17 amino acids. Germline V gene data show CDR1 as SGHRS and CDR2 as YFSETQ. CDR3 amino acids: CASSLAFGGQAGKTQYF. CDR3 sequence (DNA): TGCGCCAGCAGCTTGGCGTTTGGGGGACAGGCCGGTAAGACCCAGTACTTC.

The rearrangement uses TRBV6-5 and TRBJ1-1; D is possibly TRBD1 (6 bases). Per the germline V gene, CDR1 is MNHEY and CDR2 is SVGAGI. The CDR3 is made up of 14 amino acids. The ends were cut back, 6 bases at V and 1 base at J, with 12 bases in the middle. CDR3 DNA: TGTGCCAGCAGAATTTGGACAGAGAACACTGAAGCTTTCTTT. It codes for CASRIWTENTEAFF.

The chain recombines TRBV7-3 with TRBJ2-3, with unresolved D. The length of the CDR3 is 14 residues. The germline gives CDR1 SGHTA, CDR2 FQGTGA. With 2 bases removed from V and 6 bases from J, the gap between germline ends came to 12 bases. The CDR3 is CASSLYGIGDTQYF. In DNA, the CDR3 is TGTGCCAGCAGCTTATATGGCATCGGGGATACGCAGTATTTT. The variable domain in full, completed from reference TRBV7-3 and TRBJ2-3, reads GAGVSQTPSNKVTEKGKYVELRCDPISGHTALYWYRQSLGQGPEFLIYFQGTGAADDSGLPNDRFFAVRPEGSVSTLKIQRTERGDSAVYLCASSLYGIGDTQYFGPGTRLTVL.

V and J are TRBV6-2 or TRBV6-3 and TRBJ2-5, with 11 bases identical to TRBD2. Germline trimming cut 5 bases from V and 5 bases from J; bases unmatched to any gene: 7. Germline assignment: CDR1 MNHEY and CDR2 SVGEGT. CDR3 size: 15 residues. CDR3 sequence: CASSTRLAGSETQYF. The CDR3 region has the DNA TGTGCCAGCAGTACCCGACTAGCGGGGAGCGAGACCCAGTACTTC.